Presented here are 21 T cell receptor beta chains from one specimen sequenced in a study of T cell responses to AZD1222 COVID-19 vaccine. Sequenced by immunoSEQ multiplex PCR; TCRdb stores in-frame clones only, minus some. The table records under 150,000 clones, over 75% of them present only once. The source was peripheral blood, collected on day 0 of AZD1222 vaccination. The receptors stem from an adult in good health.

The chain couples TRBV5-4 to TRBJ2-1; perhaps TRBD2 as D (5 bases). The CDR3 is 14 amino acids. The germline V and J ends were trimmed by 4 bases and 6 bases, with 14 bases remaining between them. CDR1 SGHNT and CDR2 YYREEE come from the germline V gene (reference sequence). This CDR3 reads CASSPPMAGNEQFF. CDR3 nucleotides: TGTGCCAGCAGCCCCCCGATGGCGGGCAATGAGCAGTTCTTC. Looking up the rest from reference TRBV5-4 and TRBJ2-1 gives the full variable domain: ETGVTQSPTHLIKTRGQQVTLRCSSQSGHNTVSWYQQALGQGPQFIFQYYREEENGRGNFPPRFSGLQFPNYSSELNVNALELDDSALYLCASSPPMAGNEQFFGPGTRLTVL.

The chain uses TRBV15 and TRBJ1-4; D not resolved. CDR3 size: 15 residues. V lost 0 bases to trimming and J lost 2 bases, with 7 bases between them. Germline lookup yields CDR1 LNHNV and CDR2 YYDKDF (reference sequence). This CDR3 reads CATSRESVTNEKLFF. For the CDR3, the DNA is TGTGCCACCAGCAGAGAAAGTGTGACTAATGAAAAACTGTTTTTT.

The V and J genes are TRBV5-4 and TRBJ2-7; 14 nucleotides match TRBD2. J lost 4 bases, V lost 6 bases, and 6 bases had no gene match. The CDR3 is 15 residues long. Per germline, CDR1 SGHNT and CDR2 YYREEE (reference sequence). CDR3 in amino acids: CASKPGLAGVYEQYF. For the CDR3, the DNA is TGTGCCAGCAAACCGGGACTAGCGGGGGTGTACGAGCAGTACTTC. Using reference TRBV5-4 and TRBJ2-7 for the parts outside the CDR3, the full variable domain is ETGVTQSPTHLIKTRGQQVTLRCSSQSGHNTVSWYQQALGQGPQFIFQYYREEENGRGNFPPRFSGLQFPNYSSELNVNALELDDSALYLCASKPGLAGVYEQYFGPGTRLTVT.

V gene TRBV19 combines with J gene TRBJ2-7; possible D gene TRBD2, 6 bases. Trimming removed 8 bases at V and 1 base at J, with 12 bases between. The CDR3 is made up of 13 amino acids. Germline assignment: CDR1 LNHDA and CDR2 SQIVND (reference sequence). CDR3 coding DNA: TGTGCCAGTCGGACGGAGGGTTCCTACGAGCAGTACTTC. It codes for CASRTEGSYEQYF. Supplemented by reference TRBV19 and TRBJ2-7, the full variable domain reads DGGITQSPKYLFRKEGQNVTLSCEQNLNHDAMYWYRQDPGQGLRLIYYSQIVNDFQKGDIAEGYSVSREKKESFPLTVTSAQKNPTAFYLCASRTEGSYEQYFGPGTRLTVT.

The chain uses TRBV9 and TRBJ1-1; TRBD1 is a possible D gene (5 bases). Per the germline V gene, CDR1 is SGDLS and CDR2 is YYNGEE. The CDR3 covers 15 residues. V lost 0 bases, J lost 6 bases, and 15 bases lay in between. The CDR3 here is CASSVADAGESEAFF. CDR3 DNA sequence: TGTGCCAGCAGCGTAGCCGATGCGGGGGAATCTGAAGCTTTCTTT.

The CDR3 loop is CASSRDPLNYGYTF. CDR3 DNA: TGTGCCAGCAGCCGGGACCCCTTAAACTATGGCTACACCTTC. The chain uses TRBV7-2 and TRBJ1-2, with D possibly being TRBD1 (5 bases). Germline V gene lookup returns CDR1 SGHTA and CDR2 FQGNSA. Deletions cut 5 bases from V and 2 bases from J, with 12 bases between. CDR3 length: 14 amino acids.

The J gene is TRBJ2-7, the V gene TRBV11-2; D not resolved. Germline-derived CDR1 and CDR2 are SGHAT and FQNNGV. Trimming took 5 bases from V and 4 from J, leaving 6 bases between them. CDR3 size: 11 residues. CDR3: CASSHTYEQYF. The DNA for the CDR3 is TGTGCCAGCAGCCACACTTACGAGCAGTACTTC.

The V and J genes are TRBV9 and TRBJ2-1; possibly TRBD2 for D (6 bases). V lost 3 bases and J 2 bases, leaving 12 bases between the germline ends. The CDR3 length is 15 residues. CDR1 SGDLS and CDR2 YYNGEE come from the germline V gene. The chain's CDR3 is CASSAPGGPYNEQFF. The CDR3 nucleotides are TGTGCCAGCAGCGCCCCCGGAGGGCCCTACAATGAGCAGTTCTTC.

The chain has TRBV3-1 (or the pseudogene TRBV3-2) and TRBJ2-1; 9 bases line up with TRBD2. With 1 base clipped from V and 8 bases from J, the junction kept 6 bases outside the gene matches. The CDR3 is 15 residues long. CDR1 is LGHDT, CDR2 YNNKEL, per germline (reference sequence). The CDR3 is CASSQALLAGDEQFF. The CDR3 DNA reads as TGTGCCAGCAGCCAAGCCTTATTAGCGGGGGATGAGCAGTTCTTC.

This chain uses TRBV5-4 with TRBJ2-3, with 15 bases identical to TRBD2. This CDR3 is built from 18 residues. Germline lookup yields CDR1 SGHNT and CDR2 YYREEE (reference sequence). Losses at the gene ends were 3 bases for V and 4 bases for J; bases not matched to a gene: 9. CDR3 sequence reads: CASSSGLAGGGSADTQYF. The CDR3 DNA reads as TGTGCCAGCAGCTCCGGACTAGCGGGAGGGGGGAGCGCAGATACGCAGTATTTT.

This clone was detected once. The chain employs TRBV6-5 and TRBJ1-4; 7 bases agree with TRBD1. Germline V lookup: CDR1 MNHEY, CDR2 SVGAGI. This CDR3 has 15 residues. V trimming: 4 bases; J trimming: 8 bases; junction bases outside the gene matches: 10. CDR3: CASSSSTGVGEKLFF. CDR3 DNA: TGTGCCAGCAGTTCCTCAACAGGGGTAGGCGAAAAACTGTTTTTT.

V usage is TRBV7-2 and J usage is TRBJ2-7; 8 nucleotides align to TRBD2. J lost 4 bases, V lost 1 base, and 9 bases had no gene match. The germline V gene has CDR1 SGHTA and CDR2 FQGNSA. This CDR3 comprises 16 residues. As DNA, the CDR3 is TGTGCCAGCAGCTTAGAACTCGCCGGGGGGGCATACGAGCAGTACTTC. Its protein is CASSLELAGGAYEQYF.

The chain is built from TRBV7-9 and TRBJ2-2, with TRBD1 matching over 7 bases. With V trimmed by 2 bases and J by 6 bases, 3 bases remained unmatched. This CDR3 contains 14 residues. Germline V gives CDR1 SEHNR, CDR2 FQNEAQ (reference sequence). The CDR3 coding sequence is TGTGCCAGCAGCTTAAGGGGGCGGGCCGGGGAGCTGTTTTTT. Its protein is CASSLRGRAGELFF.

The chain joins TRBV6-4 to TRBJ2-1; 12 positions agree with TRBD2. The CDR3 contains 15 residues. With 7 bases clipped from V and 5 bases from J, the junction kept 6 bases outside the gene matches. Germline V lookup: CDR1 MRHNA, CDR2 SNTAGT. CDR3 nucleotide sequence: TGTGCCAGCACCCGACTAGCGGGGGATAACAATGAGCAGTTCTTC. Translated: CASTRLAGDNNEQFF.

This clone was counted once. The chain employs TRBV5-5 and TRBJ2-1, with D perhaps TRBD1 or TRBD2 (5 bases each). This CDR3 is built from 15 residues. The V end was cut by 2 bases, the J end by 2 bases, with 11 bases between. Germline CDR1 reads SGHKS; CDR2 reads YYEKEE (reference sequence). The CDR3 reads CASSFTGATYNEQFF. The CDR3 nucleotides are TGTGCCAGCAGCTTTACCGGGGCCACCTACAATGAGCAGTTCTTC.

Comment on this clone: Other nucleotide sequences in the sample specify the same CDR3. The chain employs TRBV18 and TRBJ1-1, with 8 bases matching TRBD1. This CDR3 is built from 15 residues. V shed 1 base, J shed 3 bases, and the junction held 4 bases outside the gene matches. Germline V gene data show CDR1 as KGHSH and CDR2 as LQKENI. The DNA for the CDR3 is TGTGCCAGCTCACCACGACAGGGGATCGACACTGAAGCTTTCTTT. This gives the protein CASSPRQGIDTEAFF.

In DNA, the CDR3 is TGTGCCAGCAGCTTAGTTAAAAGGGAGAGCTATGGCTACACCTTC. Translated: CASSLVKRESYGYTF. This rearrangement joins TRBV7-9 to TRBJ1-2; D uncertain. The CDR3 is 15 residues long. The germline gives CDR1 SEHNR, CDR2 FQNEAQ (reference sequence). Trimming pared 1 base from V and 4 bases from J, leaving 13 bases between.

Turning to this clone: The identical CDR3 is also encoded by other nucleotide sequences in the sample. This chain connects TRBV5-4 to TRBJ2-3; the D is unclear. Germline lookup yields CDR1 SGHNT and CDR2 YYREEE (reference sequence). With 0 bases removed from V and 1 base from J, the gap between germline ends came to 3 bases. The CDR3 sequence is 13 residues long. As DNA, the CDR3 is TGTGCCAGCAGCTTGGGGGGCACAGATACGCAGTATTTT. This translates into CASSLGGTDTQYF.

The V gene is TRBV11-2, the J gene TRBJ1-5, with a tentative D call TRBD1 (5 bases). Germline V gives CDR1 SGHAT, CDR2 FQNNGV. The CDR3 contains 13 residues. Between the trimmed V and J ends, which lost 5 bases and 7 bases, there was a span of 12 bases. The CDR3 region is CASSPEGRQPQHF. CDR3 nucleotides: TGTGCCAGCAGCCCCGAGGGGAGGCAGCCCCAGCATTTT.

This chain connects TRBV6-6 to TRBJ1-3, with D hard to call. There are 12 residues in the CDR3. CDR1 MNHNY and CDR2 SVGAGI come from the germline V gene (reference sequence). V was cut by 6 bases and J by 6 bases, with 9 bases left in between. CDR3 region: CASSPTINTIYF. CDR3 DNA sequence: TGTGCCAGCAGCCCTACTATAAACACCATATATTTT.

The chain recombines TRBV19 with TRBJ1-2; possibly TRBD1 for D (6 bases). Deletions cut 8 bases from V and 3 bases from J, with 22 bases between. This CDR3 comprises 16 residues. Germline V CDR1 and CDR2: LNHDA, SQIVND (reference sequence). The DNA of the CDR3 is TGTGCCAGTCTCCCCTCGCCGGGGGCAGAATACTATGGCTACACCTTC. The encoded protein is CASLPSPGAEYYGYTF. Based on the CDR3 plus reference TRBV19 and TRBJ1-2, the full variable domain is DGGITQSPKYLFRKEGQNVTLSCEQNLNHDAMYWYRQDPGQGLRLIYYSQIVNDFQKGDIAEGYSVSREKKESFPLTVTSAQKNPTAFYLCASLPSPGAEYYGYTFGSGTRLTVV.